These T cell receptor beta chains were read from a single sample in a study of T cells in Graves' hyperthyroidism and ophthalmopathy. TCRdb re-called the multiplex PCR reads with MiXCR, one entry per CDR3 protein. The sample yields 100,000 to 140,000 distinct CDR3 sequences, approximately 15% seen once. Sample: blood. The receptors were gathered from a woman in her 50s with Graves' hyperthyroidism. The CDR3 runs from the conserved cysteine through the conserved F or W. A D gene is named only where the DNA matches it firmly. Clone size, where shown, is once, few, many, or a class for clones that have expanded.

many	TRBV5-1	TRBD1	16	TRBJ2-1	TGCGCCAGCAGCCCCGACAGGGCTAACTCCTACAATGAGCAGTTCTTC	CASSPDRANSYNEQFF
many	TRBV27	-	13	TRBJ2-1	TGTGCCAGCATGATCAGCTACAATGATGAGCAGTTCTTC	CASMISYNDEQFF
-	TRBV7-2	-	14	TRBJ2-1	TGTGCCAGCAGCGTCGGGGGAGCTCGGAATGAGCAGTTCTTC	CASSVGGARNEQFF
many	TRBV2	TRBD1	13	TRBJ1-1	TGTGCCAGCAACTACAGGGGCAACACTGAAGCTTTCTTT	CASNYRGNTEAFF
many	TRBV5-1	-	15	TRBJ2-6	TGTGCCAGCAGCTTAGTTCCCTCTGGGGCCAACGTCCTGACTTTC	CASSLVPSGANVLTF
many	TRBV7-8	-	16	TRBJ2-5	TGTGCCAGCAGCTTAGGTGGGCTAGCCCTCAAAGGGACCCAGTACTTC	CASSLGGLALKGTQYF
many	TRBV7-9	-	15	TRBJ1-4	TGTGCCAGCAGCTTCCGGGGAGGGTCAAATGAAAAACTGTTTTTT	CASSFRGGSNEKLFF
many	TRBV20-1	TRBD1	15	TRBJ1-5	TGCAGTGCTAGAGAGGACGGACAGGGTGGCCAGCCCCAGCATTTT	CSAREDGQGGQPQHF
-	TRBV19	-	13	TRBJ2-5	TGTGCCAGTACCGCACCCTTCAAAGAGACCCAGTACTTC	CASTAPFKETQYF
many	TRBV11-2	-	18	TRBJ2-6	TGTGCCAGCAGCCCTGGAAGAGGGCAGGCGATTGGGGCCAACGTCCTGACTTTC	CASSPGRGQAIGANVLTF
many	TRBV15	TRBD2	18	TRBJ2-1	TGTGCCACCAGCAGAACTCCGAGAGCGGGAGGGAACTACAATGAGCAGTTCTTC	CATSRTPRAGGNYNEQFF
many	TRBV29-1	-	14	TRBJ1-2	TGCAGCGTTGTTGTGGGACCGGACAACTATGGCTACACCTTC	CSVVVGPDNYGYTF
many	TRBV18	-	15	TRBJ2-1	TGTGCCAGCTCACCACCCGACGATCGGGGTGGTGAGCAGTTCTTC	CASSPPDDRGGEQFF
many	TRBV12-3/TRBV12-4	-	14	TRBJ1-1	TGTGCCAGCAGTTTAGGGACCTTGGTAACTGAAGCTTTCTTT	CASSLGTLVTEAFF
-	TRBV5-1	-	16	TRBJ1-3	TGCGCCAGCAGCTTGGATGGGATGCACTCTGGAAACACCATATATTTT	CASSLDGMHSGNTIYF
-	TRBV20-1	TRBD2	18	TRBJ2-3	TGCAGTGCTAGAGAAGGGACTAGCGGAGACTTAGGGGCAGATACGCAGTATTTT	CSAREGTSGDLGADTQYF
many	TRBV5-5	-	11	TRBJ1-5	TGTGCCAGCGGGCTCTCCGAGCCCCAGCATTTT	CASGLSEPQHF